Shown below are 11 T cell receptor beta chains from a single sample sequenced in a study of memory CD4+ T cells and cytomegalovirus serostatus. Single viable CD3+CD4+CD8-CD45RO+ cells were sorted as the memory CD4+ T cells. Sequencing used immunoSEQ multiplex PCR; TCRdb keeps in-frame clones, though not all of them. The data show 75,000 to 90,000 clones, 65% to 85% seen once. The specimen sequenced was memory CD4+ T cells from blood. Receptors were obtained from an adult in good health and CMV-seronegative.

The chain carries TRBV27 and TRBJ1-4; no firm D call. Germline V gene lookup returns CDR1 MNHEY and CDR2 SMNVEV (reference sequence). Trimming cost V 2 bases and J 0 bases, with 10 bases left between them. The CDR3 spans 16 residues. In DNA, the CDR3 is TGTGCCAGCAGTTTAATTTCCGCTGCAACTAATGAAAAACTGTTTTTT. As protein: CASSLISAATNEKLFF.

The chain employs TRBV11-3 and TRBJ2-3; 9 bases are shared with TRBD2. This CDR3 has 16 amino acids. The junction had 5 bases not matched to a gene; V was cut back by 2 bases and J by 2 bases. Germline V gene sequence: CDR1 SGHNT, CDR2 YENEEA. CDR3 amino acids: CASSLSSGGYTDTQYF. Here the CDR3 DNA reads TGTGCCAGCAGCTTATCGAGCGGGGGGTACACAGATACGCAGTATTTT.

V gene TRBV15 combines with J gene TRBJ1-4; 7 positions match TRBD1. The germline CDR1 and CDR2 sequences are LNHNV and YYDKDF (reference sequence). This CDR3 has 13 amino acids. The trim removed 8 bases at V and 3 bases at J, leaving 3 bases unmatched. DNA of the CDR3: TGTGCCACCTCGGGACAGCCTAATGAAAAACTGTTTTTT. This codes for CATSGQPNEKLFF.

V is TRBV7-8 and J is TRBJ2-3; 9 bases align to TRBD2. Trimming cost V 10 bases and J 11 bases; bases outside gene matches: 16. The CDR3 spans 14 residues. Per the germline V gene, CDR1 is SGHVS and CDR2 is FQNEAQ. The CDR3 DNA reads TGTGCCACAACTGAGACTAGCGGTCGTTCACGGCAGTATTTT. Its protein product is CATTETSGRSRQYF. Complete variable domain (other parts from reference TRBV7-8 and TRBJ2-3): GAGVSQSPRYKVAKRGQDVALRCDPISGHVSLFWYQQALGQGPEFLTYFQNEAQLDKSGLPSDRFFAERPEGSVSTLKIQRTQQEDSAVYLCATTETSGRSRQYFGPGTRLTVL.

The chain employs TRBV7-8 and TRBJ1-3, with 8 bases lining up with TRBD1. The CDR3 has 16 amino acids. Per the germline V gene, CDR1 is SGHVS and CDR2 is FQNEAQ. The V and J ends lost 5 bases and 1 base, in that order; junction bases with no gene match: 7. The CDR3 is CASSARTGSSGNTIYF. For the CDR3, the DNA is TGTGCCAGCAGCGCACGGACAGGGAGTTCTGGAAACACCATATATTTT. Combining the CDR3 with reference TRBV7-8 and TRBJ1-3 gives the whole variable domain GAGVSQSPRYKVAKRGQDVALRCDPISGHVSLFWYQQALGQGPEFLTYFQNEAQLDKSGLPSDRFFAERPEGSVSTLKIQRTQQEDSAVYLCASSARTGSSGNTIYFGEGSWLTVV.

This chain joins TRBV7-8 and TRBJ2-7; either TRBD1 or TRBD2 may fit D (6 bases each). The ends were cut back, 3 bases at V and 4 bases at J, with 13 bases in the middle. Germline CDR1 and CDR2: SGHVS and FQNEAQ. The CDR3 totals 14 residues. The CDR3 DNA reads TGTGCCAGCAGCTTGGGGGGCCAAAGGTACGAGCAGTACTTC. This sequence encodes CASSLGGQRYEQYF.

CDR3 sequence: CASSFSLSRRYGYTF. CDR3 coding DNA: TGTGCCAGCAGTTTCTCGTTGAGCAGGAGGTATGGCTACACCTTC. This chain connects TRBV28 to TRBJ1-2; D ambiguous. Trimming left V 3 bases short and J 5 bases short, with 16 bases between. The CDR3 runs 15 residues. Per germline, CDR1 MDHEN and CDR2 SYDVKM.

The CDR3 DNA is TGTGCCAGCAGCAGATCCGGGACAGGGGAGAGCACAGATACGCAGTATTTT. Protein product: CASSRSGTGESTDTQYF. The chain joins TRBV11-2 to TRBJ2-3, with 10 nucleotides matching TRBD1. The CDR3 sequence is 17 residues long. CDR1 and CDR2 (germline): SGHAT, FQNNGV. Losses at the gene ends were 5 bases for V and 0 bases for J; bases not matched to a gene: 8.

In this sample, this clone turned up a few times. The V and J genes are TRBV2 and TRBJ1-1; 7 nucleotides line up with TRBD1. The V gene end was trimmed by 5 bases and the J gene end by 1 base; junction bases not matched to a gene: 1. CDR3 length: 13 amino acids. Germline CDR1 reads SNHLY; CDR2 reads FYNNEI. The CDR3 region has the DNA TGTGCCAGCAGTCGGGACAGGAACACTGAAGCTTTCTTT. This encodes CASSRDRNTEAFF.

The gene calls are TRBV5-6 and TRBJ2-1; the D is unclear. The V gene lost 1 base and the J gene lost 4 bases, with 6 bases spanning the gap. The germline CDR1 and CDR2 sequences are SGHDT and YYEEEE. The CDR3 length is 13 residues. The CDR3 DNA is TGTGCCAGCAGCTTGTTTGGGTACAATGAGCAGTTCTTC. This codes for CASSLFGYNEQFF.

This rearrangement joins TRBV19 to TRBJ1-2; a possible D gene is TRBD1 (6 bases). Germline V CDR1 and CDR2: LNHDA, SQIVND (reference sequence). Trimming cost V 7 bases and J 5 bases, with 17 bases left between them. The CDR3 contains 14 residues. The chain's CDR3 is CASISSGGQYGYTF. CDR3 nucleotide sequence: TGTGCCAGTATTTCGTCGGGGGGCCAGTATGGCTACACCTTC.